Below, one T cell receptor (beta chain) is given with its context. Clones were read by immunoSEQ multiplex PCR, and TCRdb kept only the in-frame ones, dropping some. The sample records some 410,000 clones, approximately 90% being singletons. Germline CDR1 and CDR2: LNHDA and SQIVND (reference sequence). The V end was cut by 4 bases, the J end by 1 base, with 11 bases between. The CDR3 extends over 15 amino acids. These data originate in a study of blood T cell repertoires in COVID-19. V is TRBV19 and J is TRBJ1-5; D not certain. Sample: PBMCs or T cells enriched from blood (not recorded which). The receptor was derived from a young woman with acute COVID-19. As DNA, the CDR3 is TGTGCCAGTAGTACCTCGGGGAACAGCAATCAGCCCCAGCATTTT. Amino acids: CASSTSGNSNQPQHF.